This entry lists 17 T cell receptor beta chains sequenced from one sample in a study of CD8+CD57+ T cells in acquired aplastic anemia. It was genomic DNA that served as the template for profiling TCR beta VDJ and CDR3. TCRdb re-analysed the reads in MiXCR, keeping a single row per CDR3 protein. The sample shows roughly 500,000 distinct CDR3 sequences, around 30% of them seen only once. The authors sequenced patients whose flow cytometry had shown CD8+CD57+ cell expansion. Sequences were obtained from sorted CD4+, CD8+, or CD8+CD57+ T cells (not recorded which) from PBMCs. The receptors shown here come from a human donor with aplastic anemia.

The V call is TRBV6-1, the J call TRBJ2-1, with TRBD2 matching over 15 bases. V was pared by 6 bases and J by 9 bases, with 6 bases of the junction left unmatched. Germline V gene lookup returns CDR1 MNHNS and CDR2 SASEGT. CDR3 length: 15 residues. The CDR3 is CASSSGLAGGREQFF. CDR3 coding DNA: TGTGCCAGCAGCTCCGGACTAGCGGGGGGGCGTGAGCAGTTCTTC.

This clonotype was seen just once. The rearrangement links TRBV24-1 to TRBJ2-5, with D unresolved. CDR3 length: 15 amino acids. V lost 0 bases, J lost 1 base, and 8 bases lay in between. Per the germline V gene, CDR1 is KGHDR and CDR2 is SFDVKD. The CDR3 here is CATSDLHSGQETQYF. CDR3 nucleotides: TGTGCCACCAGTGATTTGCACAGTGGCCAAGAGACCCAGTACTTC.

The chain combines TRBV25-1 with TRBJ1-2, with a possible D match to TRBD1 (6 bases). This CDR3 comprises 15 residues. Germline V gives CDR1 MGHDK, CDR2 SYGVNS. Trimming pared 2 bases from V and 5 bases from J, leaving 15 bases between. The CDR3 here is CASSERGGQRYGYTF. CDR3 bases: TGTGCCAGCAGTGAAAGGGGAGGACAGAGATATGGCTACACCTTC.

This clonotype was seen a handful of times. The chain couples TRBV5-4 to TRBJ1-2, with D hard to call. CDR1 and CDR2 from the germline V gene are SGHNT and YYREEE (reference sequence). There are 13 residues in the CDR3. The V end was cut by 1 base, the J end by 8 bases, with 12 bases between. DNA of the CDR3: TGTGCCAGCAGCTTGAACCCAGCTAGGGGCTACACCTTC. Amino acids: CASSLNPARGYTF.

The chain uses TRBV7-3 and TRBJ2-1; either TRBD1 or TRBD2 may supply D (5 bases each). The V gene's germline CDR1 is SGHTA and CDR2 FQGTGA. The V end was cut by 0 bases, the J end by 9 bases, with 15 bases between. The CDR3 spans 15 residues. Here the CDR3 reads CASSLTGGKGTEQFF. The CDR3 nucleotides read TGTGCCAGCAGCTTAACTGGGGGAAAAGGCACTGAGCAGTTCTTC.

This clonotype appeared a few times. The chain recombines TRBV12-3 or TRBV12-4 with TRBJ2-3, with D perhaps matching TRBD1 or TRBD2 (6 bases each). V was trimmed by 1 base and J by 2 bases, leaving 10 bases between them. This CDR3 is built from 15 residues. The CDR3 bases are TGTGCCAGCAGTTTAGGGGGGGCCCACACAGATACGCAGTATTTT. This translates into CASSLGGAHTDTQYF.

The rearrangement joins TRBV20-1 to TRBJ1-5; D ambiguous. V was trimmed by 7 bases and J by 5 bases, leaving 15 bases between them. The CDR3 contains 13 residues. CDR1 DFQATT and CDR2 SNEGSKA come from the germline V gene (reference sequence). DNA for the CDR3: TGCAGTGGGGTGGCCGGGGTGGATCAGCCCCAGCATTTT. This sequence encodes CSGVAGVDQPQHF.

The gene calls are TRBV11-2 and TRBJ2-2; 8 bases align to TRBD2. The junction had 11 bases not matched to a gene; V was cut back by 5 bases and J by 3 bases. In germline, CDR1 is SGHAT, CDR2 FQNNGV. There are 17 residues in the CDR3. Here the CDR3 reads CASSTYFSGEDTGELFF. The CDR3 DNA reads as TGTGCCAGCAGCACCTACTTTAGCGGGGAAGACACCGGGGAGCTGTTTTTT. Drawing the rest from reference TRBV11-2 and TRBJ2-2, the complete variable domain is EAGVAQSPRYKIIEKRQSVAFWCNPISGHATLYWYQQILGQGPKLLIQFQNNGVVDDSQLPKDRFSAERLKGVDSTLKIQPAKLEDSAVYLCASSTYFSGEDTGELFFGEGSRLTVL.

This chain uses TRBV15 with TRBJ2-7; 7 nucleotides match TRBD1. V was clipped by 7 bases and J by 6 bases; unmatched bases: 12. Germline lookup yields CDR1 LNHNV and CDR2 YYDKDF (reference sequence). CDR3 length: 14 amino acids. Written as DNA, the CDR3 is TGTGCCACCAAGATGGGTGGACAGGTGGTCGAGCAGTACTTC. Translating it yields CATKMGGQVVEQYF.

There are many counts of this clonotype. The V call is TRBV7-3, the J call TRBJ2-7; no clear D. This CDR3 has 13 residues. V gave up 0 bases and J gave up 6 bases, with 9 bases separating them. CDR1 and CDR2 (germline): SGHTA, FQGTGA. CDR3 DNA sequence: TGTGCCAGCAGCTTAACAACGTCTACCGAGCAGTACTTC. Translating gives CASSLTTSTEQYF.

This clonotype was recorded at least ten times. The rearrangement uses TRBV19 and TRBJ1-5; 7 nucleotides line up with TRBD1. Germline V gives CDR1 LNHDA, CDR2 SQIVND (reference sequence). The CDR3 covers 14 residues. With V trimmed by 5 bases and J by 2 bases, 3 bases remained unmatched. Here the CDR3 DNA reads TGTGCCAGTAGTCGGACAGGTCGCAATCAGCCCCAGCATTTT. The encoded protein is CASSRTGRNQPQHF.

The rearrangement links TRBV19 to TRBJ2-5, with TRBD1 as a possible D gene (5 bases). Per the germline V gene, CDR1 is LNHDA and CDR2 is SQIVND (reference sequence). There are 16 residues in the CDR3. Trimming removed 3 bases from V and 0 bases from J, with 14 bases in between. CDR3 in DNA: TGTGCCAGTAGTATCGGTACAGGTGGGGACCAAGAGACCCAGTACTTC. Protein sequence: CASSIGTGGDQETQYF.

The table lists this clonotype with many counts. This chain joins TRBV25-1 and TRBJ2-3, with D tentatively TRBD2 (5 bases). Germline V gene lookup returns CDR1 MGHDK and CDR2 SYGVNS. CDR3 size: 14 residues. Between the trimmed V and J ends, which lost 1 base and 2 bases, there was a span of 7 bases. The CDR3 nucleotides read TGTGCCAGCAGTGAATGGGGAGTCACAGATACGCAGTATTTT. It translates to CASSEWGVTDTQYF.

This clonotype showed up just once. This sequence joins TRBV2 and TRBJ1-1, with 8 positions matching TRBD1. With V trimmed by 10 bases and J by 4 bases, 5 bases remained unmatched. Germline CDR1 reads SNHLY; CDR2 reads FYNNEI. The CDR3 length is 12 residues. CDR3 sequence (DNA): TGTGCCATCGGACAGGGCGGCACTGAAGCTTTCTTT. Its protein is CAIGQGGTEAFF.

This chain links TRBV7-2 with TRBJ2-3; D not resolved. The CDR3 is made up of 14 amino acids. The V gene lost 1 base and the J gene lost 1 base, with 6 bases spanning the gap. Germline lookup yields CDR1 SGHTA and CDR2 FQGNSA. As DNA, the CDR3 is TGTGCCAGCAGCTTAGGGCCGGGCACAGATACGCAGTATTTT. This codes for CASSLGPGTDTQYF.

This clonotype was seen at least ten times. This chain connects TRBV13 to TRBJ1-2, with D possibly TRBD1 on 5 matching bases. Germline V CDR1 and CDR2: PRHDT, FYEKMQ (reference sequence). CDR3 size: 14 residues. Trimming cost V 1 base and J 8 bases, with 14 bases left between them. The CDR3 spells CASSLVDSGRGYTF. DNA of the CDR3: TGTGCCAGCAGCTTAGTAGACAGTGGAAGGGGCTACACCTTC. The full variable domain, in which reference TRBV13 and TRBJ1-2 provide the parts outside the CDR3, is AAGVIQSPRHLIKEKRETATLKCYPIPRHDTVYWYQQGPGQDPQFLISFYEKMQSDKGSIPDRFSAQQFSDYHSELNMSSLELGDSALYFCASSLVDSGRGYTFGSGTRLTVV.

The V gene is TRBV10-1, the J gene TRBJ2-7, with 12 bases identical to TRBD2. CDR1 WNHNN and CDR2 SYGVQD come from the germline V gene (reference sequence). With V trimmed by 10 bases and J by 7 bases, 14 bases remained unmatched. There are 15 residues in the CDR3. DNA of the CDR3: TGCGCCACCTCAAGACTAGCGGGAGTTACGGGTGAGCAGTACTTC. It codes for CATSRLAGVTGEQYF.